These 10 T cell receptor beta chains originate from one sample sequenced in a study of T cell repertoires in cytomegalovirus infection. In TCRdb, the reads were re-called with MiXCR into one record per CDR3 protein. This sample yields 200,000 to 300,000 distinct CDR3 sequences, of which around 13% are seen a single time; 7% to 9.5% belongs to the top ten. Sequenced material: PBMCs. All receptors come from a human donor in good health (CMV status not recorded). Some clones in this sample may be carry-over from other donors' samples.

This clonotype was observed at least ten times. CDR3 loop: CASSLAYTEAFF. Here the CDR3 DNA reads TGTGCCAGCAGCTTAGCTTACACTGAAGCTTTCTTT. The J gene is TRBJ1-1, the V gene TRBV7-9; D call uncertain. CDR3 length: 12 amino acids. CDR1 and CDR2 (germline): SEHNR, FQNEAQ (reference sequence). V lost 0 bases to trimming and J lost 3 bases, with 2 bases between them. The entire variable domain, with the rest obtained from reference TRBV7-9 and TRBJ1-1, is as follows: DTGVSQNPRHKITKRGQNVTFRCDPISEHNRLYWYRQTLGQGPEFLTYFQNEAQLEKSRLLSDRFSAERPKGSFSTLEIQRTEQGDSAMYLCASSLAYTEAFFGQGTRLTVV.

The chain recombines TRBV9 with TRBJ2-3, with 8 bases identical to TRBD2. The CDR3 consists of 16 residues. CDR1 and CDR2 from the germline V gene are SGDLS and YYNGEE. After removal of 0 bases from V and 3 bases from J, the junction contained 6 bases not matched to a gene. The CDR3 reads CASSVVREGWTDTQYF. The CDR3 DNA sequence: TGTGCCAGCAGCGTAGTACGGGAGGGTTGGACAGATACGCAGTATTTT.

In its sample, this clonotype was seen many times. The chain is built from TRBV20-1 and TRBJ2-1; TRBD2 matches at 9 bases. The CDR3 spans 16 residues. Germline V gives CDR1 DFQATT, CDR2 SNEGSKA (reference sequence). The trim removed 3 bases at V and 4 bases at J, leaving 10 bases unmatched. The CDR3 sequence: CSARVATSGLYNEQFF. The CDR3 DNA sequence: TGCAGTGCTAGGGTCGCTACTAGCGGGCTTTACAATGAGCAGTTCTTC.

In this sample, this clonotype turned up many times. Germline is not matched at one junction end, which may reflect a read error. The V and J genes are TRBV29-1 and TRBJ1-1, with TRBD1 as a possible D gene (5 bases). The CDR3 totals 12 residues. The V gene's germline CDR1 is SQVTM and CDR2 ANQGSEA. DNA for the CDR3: TGCAGCGTTGAGGACAATTCCTCCGGGACGGATTTT. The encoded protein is CSVEDNSSGTDF. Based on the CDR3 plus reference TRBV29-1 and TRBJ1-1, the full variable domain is SAVISQKPSRDICQRGTSLTIQCQVDSQVTMMFWYRQQPGQSLTLIATANQGSEATYESGFVIDKFPISRPNLTFSTLTVSNMSPEDSSIYLCSVEDNSSGTDFGQGTRLTVV.

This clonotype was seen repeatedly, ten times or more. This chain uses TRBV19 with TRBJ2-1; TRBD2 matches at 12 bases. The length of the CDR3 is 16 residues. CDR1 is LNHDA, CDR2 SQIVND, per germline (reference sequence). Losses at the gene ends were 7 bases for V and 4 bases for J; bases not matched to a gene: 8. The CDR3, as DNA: TGTGCCAGTACCAGACTAGCGGGGGATCGGTACAATGAGCAGTTCTTC. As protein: CASTRLAGDRYNEQFF.

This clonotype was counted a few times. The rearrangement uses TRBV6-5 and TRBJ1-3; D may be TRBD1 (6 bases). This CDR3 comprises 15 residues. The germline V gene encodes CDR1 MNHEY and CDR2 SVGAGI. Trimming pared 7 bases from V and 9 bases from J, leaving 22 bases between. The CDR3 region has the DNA TGTGCCAGCATCTCCAACGGGGGGCCCGGACGCACCATATATTTT. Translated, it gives CASISNGGPGRTIYF.

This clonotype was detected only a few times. The CDR3: CASSQEAGSPYNEQFF. CDR3 bases: TGCGCCAGCAGCCAAGAGGCAGGATCCCCCTACAATGAGCAGTTCTTC. The chain combines TRBV4-3 with TRBJ2-1, with D unresolved. Looked up from germline, CDR1 is LGHNA and CDR2 is YSLEER. The CDR3 covers 16 residues. Between the trimmed V and J ends, which lost 0 bases and 2 bases, there was a span of 11 bases.

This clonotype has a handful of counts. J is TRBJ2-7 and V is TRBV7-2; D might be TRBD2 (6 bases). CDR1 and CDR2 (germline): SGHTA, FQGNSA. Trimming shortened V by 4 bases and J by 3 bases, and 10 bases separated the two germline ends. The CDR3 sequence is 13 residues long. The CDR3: CASSSTGLYEQYF. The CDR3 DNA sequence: TGTGCCAGCAGCTCCACGGGACTCTACGAGCAGTACTTC.

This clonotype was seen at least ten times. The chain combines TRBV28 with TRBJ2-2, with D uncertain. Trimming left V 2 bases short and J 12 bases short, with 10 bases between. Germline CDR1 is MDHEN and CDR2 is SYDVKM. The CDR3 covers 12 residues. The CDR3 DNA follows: TGTGCCAGCAGTTTAAGGCAAGGTCAGCTGTTTTTT. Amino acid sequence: CASSLRQGQLFF.

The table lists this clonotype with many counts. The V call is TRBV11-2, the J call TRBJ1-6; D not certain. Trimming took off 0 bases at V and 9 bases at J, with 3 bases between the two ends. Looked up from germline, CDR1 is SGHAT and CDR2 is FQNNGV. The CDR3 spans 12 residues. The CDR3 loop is CASSLEGSPLHF. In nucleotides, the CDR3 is TGTGCCAGCAGCTTAGAGGGTTCACCCCTCCACTTT. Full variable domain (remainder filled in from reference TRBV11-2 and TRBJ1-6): EAGVAQSPRYKIIEKRQSVAFWCNPISGHATLYWYQQILGQGPKLLIQFQNNGVVDDSQLPKDRFSAERLKGVDSTLKIQPAKLEDSAVYLCASSLEGSPLHFGNGTRLTVT.